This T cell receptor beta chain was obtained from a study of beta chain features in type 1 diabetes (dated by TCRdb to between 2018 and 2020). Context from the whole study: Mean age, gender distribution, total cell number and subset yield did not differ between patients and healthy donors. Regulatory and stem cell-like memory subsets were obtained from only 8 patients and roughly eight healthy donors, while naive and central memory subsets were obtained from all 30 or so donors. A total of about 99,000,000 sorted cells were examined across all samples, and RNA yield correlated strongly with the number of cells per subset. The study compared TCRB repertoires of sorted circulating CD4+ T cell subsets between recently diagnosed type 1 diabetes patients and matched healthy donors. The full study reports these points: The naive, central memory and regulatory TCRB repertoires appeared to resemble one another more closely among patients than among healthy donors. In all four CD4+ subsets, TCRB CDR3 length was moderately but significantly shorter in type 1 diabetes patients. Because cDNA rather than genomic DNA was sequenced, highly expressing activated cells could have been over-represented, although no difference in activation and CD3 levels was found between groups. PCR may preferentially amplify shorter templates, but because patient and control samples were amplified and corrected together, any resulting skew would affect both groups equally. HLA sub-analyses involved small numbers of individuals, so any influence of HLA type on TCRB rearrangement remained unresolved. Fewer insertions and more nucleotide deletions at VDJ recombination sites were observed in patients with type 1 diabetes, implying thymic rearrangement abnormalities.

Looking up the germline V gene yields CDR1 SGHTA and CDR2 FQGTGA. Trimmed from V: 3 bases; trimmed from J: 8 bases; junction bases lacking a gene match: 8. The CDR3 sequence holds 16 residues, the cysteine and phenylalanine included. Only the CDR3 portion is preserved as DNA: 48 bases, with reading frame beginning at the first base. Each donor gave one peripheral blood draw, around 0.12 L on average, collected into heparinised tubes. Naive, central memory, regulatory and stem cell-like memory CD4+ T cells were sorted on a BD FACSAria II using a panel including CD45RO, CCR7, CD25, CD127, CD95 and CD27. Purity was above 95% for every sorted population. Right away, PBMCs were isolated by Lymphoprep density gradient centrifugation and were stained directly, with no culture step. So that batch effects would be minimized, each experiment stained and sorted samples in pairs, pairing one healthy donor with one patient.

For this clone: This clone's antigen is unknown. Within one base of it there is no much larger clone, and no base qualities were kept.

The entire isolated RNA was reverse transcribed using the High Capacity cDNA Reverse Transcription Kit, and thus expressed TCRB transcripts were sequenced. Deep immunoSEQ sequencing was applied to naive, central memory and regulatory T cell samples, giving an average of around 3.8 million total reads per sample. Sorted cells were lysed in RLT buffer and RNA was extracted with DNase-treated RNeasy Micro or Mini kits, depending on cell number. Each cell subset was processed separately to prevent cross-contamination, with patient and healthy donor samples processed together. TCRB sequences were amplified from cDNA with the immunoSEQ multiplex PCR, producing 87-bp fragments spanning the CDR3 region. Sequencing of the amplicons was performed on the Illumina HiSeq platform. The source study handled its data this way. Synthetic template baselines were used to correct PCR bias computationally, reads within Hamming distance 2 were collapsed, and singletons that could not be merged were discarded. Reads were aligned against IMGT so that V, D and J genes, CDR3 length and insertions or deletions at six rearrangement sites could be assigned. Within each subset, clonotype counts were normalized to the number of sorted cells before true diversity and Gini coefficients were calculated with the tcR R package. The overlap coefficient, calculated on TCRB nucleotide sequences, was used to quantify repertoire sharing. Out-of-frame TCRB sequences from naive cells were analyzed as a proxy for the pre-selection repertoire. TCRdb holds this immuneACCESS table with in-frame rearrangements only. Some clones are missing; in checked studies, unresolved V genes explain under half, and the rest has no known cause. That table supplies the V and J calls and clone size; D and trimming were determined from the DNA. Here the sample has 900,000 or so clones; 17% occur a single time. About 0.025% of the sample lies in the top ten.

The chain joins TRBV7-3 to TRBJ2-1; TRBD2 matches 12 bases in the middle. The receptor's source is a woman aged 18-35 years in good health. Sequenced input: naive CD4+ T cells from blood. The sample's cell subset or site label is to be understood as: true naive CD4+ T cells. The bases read TGTGCCAGCAGCTTGGGGCTAGCGGGAGGGCCCGATGAGCAGTTCTTC. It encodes CASSLGLAGGPDEQFF.